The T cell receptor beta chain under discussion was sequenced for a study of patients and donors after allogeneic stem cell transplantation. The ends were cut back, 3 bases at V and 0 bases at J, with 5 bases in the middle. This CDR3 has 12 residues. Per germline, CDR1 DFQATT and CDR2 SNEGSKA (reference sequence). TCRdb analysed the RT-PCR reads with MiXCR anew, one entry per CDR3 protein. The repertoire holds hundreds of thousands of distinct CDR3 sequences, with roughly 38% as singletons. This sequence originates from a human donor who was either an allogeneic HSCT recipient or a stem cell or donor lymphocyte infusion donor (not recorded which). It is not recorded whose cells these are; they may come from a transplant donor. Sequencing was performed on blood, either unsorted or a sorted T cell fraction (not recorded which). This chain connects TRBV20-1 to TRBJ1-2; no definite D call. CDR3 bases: TGCAGTGCTAGTCTGTCTAACTATGGCTACACCTTC. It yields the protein CSASLSNYGYTF.